This T cell receptor beta chain was identified in a study of blood T cells in healthy people across ages. Study outcomes and limitations: Whereas aged donors had fewer naive CD4+ cells, long-lived donors had more of them and higher diversity.

A second PCR, run for roughly 7 to 11 cycles, used a sample-barcoded 5' primer plus a J-beta primer mix. TCRdb reprocessed the 5' RACE reads with MiXCR, giving one entry per CDR3 protein. The table has 800,000 to 1,000,000 distinct CDR3 sequences, approximately 49% seen once; the top ten hold under 15%. As regards this clonotype: Its specificity is unknown. A junction boundary mismatches the germline segment, possibly from a read error.

This CDR3 contains 13 residues. Germline-derived CDR1 and CDR2 are MNHEY and SMNVEV (reference sequence). This clonotype was sampled from a young man in good health. The specimen was blood. The rearrangement links TRBV27 to TRBJ2-5; possibly TRBD1 for D (6 bases). DNA of the CDR3: TGTGCCAGCAGTGTATCGTGGGGGCATGAGCAGTACTTC. This sequence encodes CASSVSWGHEQYF.